Detailed here is one TCR beta chain. Its antigen is unknown. Trimming removed 4 bases from V and 7 bases from J; junction bases left unmatched: 6. Germline values: CDR1 LGHNA, CDR2 YSLEER. The CDR3 has 15 amino acids. Tens of thousands of T cell genomes (roughly 190 ng DNA) went into each sorted-subset replicate. Some clones are missing from TCRdb's copy, which holds only in-frame ones; the method was immunoSEQ multiplex PCR. This table has 2 million to 2.5 million clones, 93% appearing once. This entry comes from a study of shared clonotypes between healthy human individuals. Points from the study as a whole: Non-shared clonotypes displayed generation probabilities falling below those of clonotypes present in all four donors.

The material sequenced was naive CD4+ T cells from PBMCs. The sample's subset: CD45RA+ positively selected. The TCR originated in a man aged 18 to 35 in good health. Some clones in this sample may be carry-over from other donors' samples. The J gene is TRBJ2-2, the V gene TRBV4-3, with 10 nucleotides matching TRBD1. CDR3 nucleotide sequence: TGCGCCAGCAGCCTAGGGACAGGGGTCCGCGGGGAGCTGTTTTTT. Its translation is CASSLGTGVRGELFF.